The clone carrying this TCR beta chain appeared once. Antigen unknown. CDR3 length equals 15 residues. Germline assignment: CDR1 MGHDK and CDR2 SYGVNS. V lost 4 bases and J 2 bases, leaving 13 bases between the germline ends. These data originate in a study of cytotoxic CD8 clonotypes in ibrutinib-treated CLL. About the research overall: Each sample contained, on average, roughly 280,000 productive templates and tens of thousands of productive rearrangements. Study results and caveats: Under therapy, public clonotypes either contracted or stayed stable, and they were uncommon. Whereas clonality rose at ibrutinib response, it declined toward baseline at progression.

TCRdb's copy holds only in-frame clones and misses some; the assay was immunoSEQ multiplex PCR. The table includes 330,000 or so clones, 67% detected once. Here the sequenced sample was PBMCs, taken after 36 months of ibrutinib treatment. The gene calls are TRBV25-1 and TRBJ2-3; TRBD1 might be the D (6 bases). The clonotype originates from a human donor with chronic lymphocytic leukemia. The CDR3 here is CASSAYRADTDTQYF. The CDR3, as DNA: TGTGCCAGCAGTGCCTACAGGGCTGACACAGATACGCAGTATTTT. The full variable domain, its missing parts supplied by reference TRBV25-1 and TRBJ2-3, is EADIYQTPRYLVIGTGKKITLECSQTMGHDKMYWYQQDPGMELHLIHYSYGVNSTEKGDLSSESTVSRIRTEHFPLTLESARPSHTSQYLCASSAYRADTDTQYFGPGTRLTVL.